Listed below are T cell receptor beta chains from one sample, sequenced in a study of Graves' ophthalmopathy and Graves' hyperthyroidism. MiXCR was run by TCRdb on the multiplex PCR reads, yielding one entry per CDR3 protein. The repertoire holds 600,000 to 700,000 distinct CDR3 sequences, with over 40% as singletons. Sequenced input: peripheral blood. The receptors shown here come from an adult man with Graves' ophthalmopathy. CDR3s include the opening cysteine and the closing phenylalanine or tryptophan. Fields, in order: J gene, V gene, CDR3 length, D gene, clone size, CDR3 DNA, CDR3 protein. A D gene is named only where the DNA matches it firmly. Only some rows state a clone size, as once, few, many or a class for expanded clones.

J: TRBJ2-5
V: TRBV11-3
length: 16
D: TRBD1
size: many
DNA: TGTGCCAGCAGCCACGGCGGACAGGGTGGTCGGGAGACCCAGTACTTC
CDR3: CASSHGGQGGRETQYF

J: TRBJ1-5
V: TRBV20-1
length: 12
D: -
size: medium-sized
DNA: TGCAGTGCTAGGGGCCTAGGGGTGCCCCAGCATTTT
CDR3: CSARGLGVPQHF

J: TRBJ2-7
V: TRBV29-1
length: 12
D: TRBD1
size: -
DNA: TGCAGCGGAGGACAGGGAGGCTACGAGCAGTACTTC
CDR3: CSGGQGGYEQYF

J: TRBJ2-5
V: TRBV7-9
length: 17
D: TRBD2
size: many
DNA: TGTGCCAGCAGCTTAGAGAGGAGGGAGGGCCAGCAAGAGACCCAGTACTTC
CDR3: CASSLERREGQQETQYF

J: TRBJ2-7
V: TRBV7-2
length: 16
D: TRBD1
size: once
DNA: TGTGCCAGCAGCTTAGTGGGTATGGCAGGGGGCGATGAGCAGTACTTC
CDR3: CASSLVGMAGGDEQYF

J: TRBJ2-7
V: TRBV19
length: 15
D: TRBD2
size: many
DNA: TGTGCCAGTAGTATGGGACTAGCGGTCATTAACGAGCAGTACTTC
CDR3: CASSMGLAVINEQYF

J: TRBJ1-1
V: TRBV6-6
length: 15
D: -
size: -
DNA: TGTGCCAGCAGTTTGGGGATAACCGGGGACACTGAAGCTTTCTTT
CDR3: CASSLGITGDTEAFF

J: TRBJ1-5
V: TRBV19
length: 15
D: -
size: -
DNA: TGTGCCAGTAGGACTCAGGGGACTAGCAATCAGCCCCAGCATTTT
CDR3: CASRTQGTSNQPQHF

J: TRBJ2-7
V: TRBV29-1
length: 14
D: TRBD1
size: many
DNA: TGCAGCGTTGAAACCGGGACAGGGGGCTACGAGCAGTACTTC
CDR3: CSVETGTGGYEQYF

J: TRBJ2-1
V: TRBV11-2
length: 12
D: -
size: -
DNA: TGTGCCAGCAGTGGAGATCACAATGAGCAGTTCTTC
CDR3: CASSGDHNEQFF

J: TRBJ2-7
V: TRBV5-8
length: 15
D: TRBD2
size: few
DNA: TGTGCCAGCAGCTTACTGAGACTAGCGACCTACGAGCAGTACTTC
CDR3: CASSLLRLATYEQYF

J: TRBJ2-7
V: TRBV7-9
length: 14
D: -
size: -
DNA: TGTGCCAGCAGCCTAGTCGACAAGGGTTACGAGCAGTACTTC
CDR3: CASSLVDKGYEQYF

J: TRBJ1-1
V: TRBV5-1
length: 15
D: TRBD1
size: many
DNA: TGCGCCAGCAGCTCATGGGACAGGGCGAACACTGAAGCTTTCTTT
CDR3: CASSSWDRANTEAFF

J: TRBJ2-7
V: TRBV24-1
length: 14
D: TRBD1
size: many
DNA: TGTGCCACCAGTGAATCAGGGGGCTTCTACGAGCAGTACTTC
CDR3: CATSESGGFYEQYF

J: TRBJ2-5
V: TRBV19
length: 15
D: -
size: -
DNA: TGTGCCAGTAGTATAGGAGGCGCCCCTATAGAGACCCAGTACTTC
CDR3: CASSIGGAPIETQYF

J: TRBJ2-3
V: TRBV19
length: 14
D: -
size: once
DNA: TGTGCCAGTAGTTATCAGGTTCGGGCAGATACGCAGTATTTT
CDR3: CASSYQVRADTQYF

J: TRBJ1-2
V: TRBV10-3
length: 15
D: TRBD1
size: -
DNA: TGTGCCATCAGTGAGCTGGGACAGGGAGTATATGGCTACACCTTC
CDR3: CAISELGQGVYGYTF

J: TRBJ1-4
V: TRBV19
length: 17
D: -
size: many
DNA: TGTGCCACCTCGAGACGAGGCACGGTAGCAACTAATGAAAAACTGTTTTTT
CDR3: CATSRRGTVATNEKLFF

J: TRBJ2-5
V: TRBV11-2
length: 14
D: TRBD1
size: many
DNA: TGTGCCAGCAGCCCGCAACAGGGGAGAGAGACCCAGTACTTC
CDR3: CASSPQQGRETQYF

J: TRBJ1-3
V: TRBV19
length: 12
D: -
size: -
DNA: TGTGCCAGTAGGGCCAGGGGAAACACCATATATTTT
CDR3: CASRARGNTIYF

J: TRBJ2-7
V: TRBV7-6
length: 13
D: TRBD2
size: -
DNA: TGTGCTAGAGATAGCGGGGGGGTACACGAGCAGTACTTC
CDR3: CARDSGGVHEQYF

J: TRBJ1-5
V: TRBV19
length: 18
D: TRBD1
size: many
DNA: TGTGCCAGTAGTAGCCTTCAAGGAGGGACAGCCTTCATGAAGGCCCAGCATTTT
CDR3: CASSSLQGGTAFMKAQHF

J: TRBJ2-3
V: TRBV24-1
length: 13
D: -
size: -
DNA: TGTGCCACCAGTCACAGGGTCACAGATACGCAGTATTTT
CDR3: CATSHRVTDTQYF

J: TRBJ2-2
V: TRBV11-1
length: 16
D: -
size: -
DNA: TGTGCCAGCAGCTTACGACTAGGAGAAAACTTCGGGGAGCTGTTTTTT
CDR3: CASSLRLGENFGELFF

J: TRBJ2-5
V: TRBV5-1
length: 15
D: TRBD2
size: -
DNA: TGCGCCAGCCGATCCGGGACTAGCGGGGAAGTGACCCAGTACTTC
CDR3: CASRSGTSGEVTQYF

J: TRBJ2-7
V: TRBV14
length: 12
D: -
size: many
DNA: TGTGCCAGCAGCCAAGTAGGGAACGAGCAGTACTTC
CDR3: CASSQVGNEQYF